This TCR beta chain was retrieved from a study of CD8 T cells in ankylosing spondylitis. V lost 4 bases and J 8 bases, leaving 14 bases between the germline ends. The CDR3 extends over 14 amino acids. The germline V gene has CDR1 LGHDT and CDR2 YNNKEL (reference sequence). Quantitative 5'-RACE with molecular barcodes produced the TCR beta libraries. TCRdb analysed the 5' RACE reads with MiXCR anew, one entry per CDR3 protein. The sample records about 510,000 distinct CDR3 sequences, 5.3% being singletons. Findings and caveats of the study: Disease-associated clones were reportedly significantly overrepresented in matched ankylosing spondylitis synovial fluid. A TCR beta motif of about 8 highly homologous variants seemed to mark ankylosing spondylitis blood. Peripheral blood held disease-linked clones only at relatively low frequency, and these were CD8+. Some motif variants were previously reported in reactive arthritis synovial fluid and blood.

This clonotype was counted at least ten times. As yet, its antigen is unknown. The sequencing sample was made of blood, either unsorted or a sorted T cell fraction (not recorded which). The sequence was obtained from a male donor with ankylosing spondylitis. The chain recombines TRBV3-1 with TRBJ1-4, with unresolved D. The CDR3 DNA reads TGTGCCAGCAGCCTGTTCGTTCTTGCAGAAAAACTGTTTTTT. Residues: CASSLFVLAEKLFF. Variable domain in full (rest from reference TRBV3-1 and TRBJ1-4): DTAVSQTPKYLVTQMGNDKSIKCEQNLGHDTMYWYKQDSKKFLKIMFSYNNKELIINETVPNRFSPKSPDKAHLNLHINSLELGDSAVYFCASSLFVLAEKLFFGSGTQLSVL.